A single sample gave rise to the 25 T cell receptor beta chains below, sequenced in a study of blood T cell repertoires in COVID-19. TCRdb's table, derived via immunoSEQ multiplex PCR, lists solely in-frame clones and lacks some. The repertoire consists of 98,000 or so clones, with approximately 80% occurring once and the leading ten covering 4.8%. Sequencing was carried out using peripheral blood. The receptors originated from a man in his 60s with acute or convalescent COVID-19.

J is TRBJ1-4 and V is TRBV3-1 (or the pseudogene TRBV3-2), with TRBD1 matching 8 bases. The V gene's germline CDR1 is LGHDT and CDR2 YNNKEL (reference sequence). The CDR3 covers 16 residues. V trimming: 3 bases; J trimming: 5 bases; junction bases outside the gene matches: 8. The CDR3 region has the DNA TGTGCCAGCAGCCACAGACGGACAGGGTCGAATGAAAAACTGTTTTTT. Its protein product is CASSHRRTGSNEKLFF.

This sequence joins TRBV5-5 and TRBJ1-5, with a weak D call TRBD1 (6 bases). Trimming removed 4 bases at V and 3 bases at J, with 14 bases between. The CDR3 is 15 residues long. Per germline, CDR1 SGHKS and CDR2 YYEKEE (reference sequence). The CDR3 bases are TGTGCCAGCAGCCCGAACGGACAGAACAATCAGCCCCAGCATTTT. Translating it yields CASSPNGQNNQPQHF.

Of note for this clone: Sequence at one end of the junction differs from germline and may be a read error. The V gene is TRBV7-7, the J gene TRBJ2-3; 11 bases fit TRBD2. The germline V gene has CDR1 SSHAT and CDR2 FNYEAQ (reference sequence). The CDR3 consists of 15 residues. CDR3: CASRTSGYRTDTQYF. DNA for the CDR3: TGTGCTAGCAGGACTAGCGGGTACCGCACAGATACGCAGTATTTT. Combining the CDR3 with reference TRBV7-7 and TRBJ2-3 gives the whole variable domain GAGVSQSPRYKVTKRGQDVTLRCDPISSHATLYWYQQALGQGPEFLTYFNYEAQPDKSGLPSDRFSAERPEGSISTLTIQRTEQRDSAMYRCASRTSGYRTDTQYFGPGTRLTVL.

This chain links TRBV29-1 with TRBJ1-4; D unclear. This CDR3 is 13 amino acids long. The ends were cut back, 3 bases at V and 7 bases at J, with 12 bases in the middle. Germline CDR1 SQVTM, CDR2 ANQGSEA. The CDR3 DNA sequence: TGCAGCGTTGATGGCGGCGTCGGTGAAAAACTGTTTTTT. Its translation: CSVDGGVGEKLFF. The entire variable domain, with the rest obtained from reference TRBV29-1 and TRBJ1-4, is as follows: SAVISQKPSRDICQRGTSLTIQCQVDSQVTMMFWYRQQPGQSLTLIATANQGSEATYESGFVIDKFPISRPNLTFSTLTVSNMSPEDSSIYLCSVDGGVGEKLFFGSGTQLSVL.

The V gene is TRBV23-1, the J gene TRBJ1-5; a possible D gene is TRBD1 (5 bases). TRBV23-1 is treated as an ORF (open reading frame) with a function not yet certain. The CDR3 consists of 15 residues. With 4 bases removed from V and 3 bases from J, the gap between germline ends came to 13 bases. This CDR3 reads CASSRAGRLNQPQHF. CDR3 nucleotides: TGCGCCAGCAGTCGAGCGGGACGGCTCAATCAGCCCCAGCATTTT.

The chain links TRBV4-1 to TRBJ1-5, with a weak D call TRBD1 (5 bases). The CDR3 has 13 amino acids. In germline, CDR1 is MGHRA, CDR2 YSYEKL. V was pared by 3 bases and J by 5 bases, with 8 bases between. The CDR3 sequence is CASSQQGHQPQHF. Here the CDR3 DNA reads TGCGCCAGCAGCCAGCAGGGCCATCAGCCCCAGCATTTT.

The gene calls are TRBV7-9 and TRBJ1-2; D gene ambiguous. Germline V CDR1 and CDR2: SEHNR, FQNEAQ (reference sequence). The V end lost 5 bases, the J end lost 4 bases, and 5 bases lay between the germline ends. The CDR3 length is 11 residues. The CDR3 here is CASSNIYGYTF. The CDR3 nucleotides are TGTGCCAGCAGCAACATCTATGGCTACACCTTC.

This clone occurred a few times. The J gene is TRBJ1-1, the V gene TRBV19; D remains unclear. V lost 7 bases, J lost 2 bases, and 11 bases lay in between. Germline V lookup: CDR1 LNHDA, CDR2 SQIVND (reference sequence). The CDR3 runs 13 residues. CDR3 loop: CASIDWYNTEAFF. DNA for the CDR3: TGTGCCAGTATAGACTGGTACAACACTGAAGCTTTCTTT.

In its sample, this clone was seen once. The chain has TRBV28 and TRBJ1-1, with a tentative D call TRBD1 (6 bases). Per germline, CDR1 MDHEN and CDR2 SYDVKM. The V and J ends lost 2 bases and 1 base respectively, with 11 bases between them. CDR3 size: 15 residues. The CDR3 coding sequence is TGTGCCAGCAGTTTACCCCACAGGGCGAACACTGAAGCTTTCTTT. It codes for CASSLPHRANTEAFF. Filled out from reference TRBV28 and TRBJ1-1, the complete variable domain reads DVKVTQSSRYLVKRTGEKVFLECVQDMDHENMFWYRQDPGLGLRLIYFSYDVKMKEKGDIPEGYSVSREKKERFSLILESASTNQTSMYLCASSLPHRANTEAFFGQGTRLTVV.

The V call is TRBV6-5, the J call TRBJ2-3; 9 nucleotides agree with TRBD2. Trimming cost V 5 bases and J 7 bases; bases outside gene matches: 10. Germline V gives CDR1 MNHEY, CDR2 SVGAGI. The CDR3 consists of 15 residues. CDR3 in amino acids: CASSNQRGAANTQYF. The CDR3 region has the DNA TGTGCCAGCAGTAACCAGCGGGGGGCCGCGAATACGCAGTATTTT.

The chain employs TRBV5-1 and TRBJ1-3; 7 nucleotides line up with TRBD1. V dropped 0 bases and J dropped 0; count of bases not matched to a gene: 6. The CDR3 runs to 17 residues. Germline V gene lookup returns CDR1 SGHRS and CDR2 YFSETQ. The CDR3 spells CASSLAGGQSSGNTIYF. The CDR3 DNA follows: TGCGCCAGCAGCTTGGCCGGGGGACAGAGCTCTGGAAACACCATATATTTT.

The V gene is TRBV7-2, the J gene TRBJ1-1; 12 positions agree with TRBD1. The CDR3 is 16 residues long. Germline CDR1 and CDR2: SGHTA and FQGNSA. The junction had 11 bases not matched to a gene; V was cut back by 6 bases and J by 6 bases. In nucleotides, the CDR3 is TGTGCCAGCAGACCGGGACAGGGGGCCTTTCTCCCTGAAGCTTTCTTT. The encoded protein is CASRPGQGAFLPEAFF.

CDR3 residues: CASSFRQGQGINEQFF. DNA for the CDR3: TGTGCCAGCAGCTTCAGACAGGGACAGGGGATAAATGAGCAGTTCTTC. V gene TRBV11-2 combines with J gene TRBJ2-1, with TRBD1 matching over 10 bases. V lost 3 bases and J lost 7; bases outside the gene matches: 9. This CDR3 region has 16 residues. Germline assignment: CDR1 SGHAT and CDR2 FQNNGV.

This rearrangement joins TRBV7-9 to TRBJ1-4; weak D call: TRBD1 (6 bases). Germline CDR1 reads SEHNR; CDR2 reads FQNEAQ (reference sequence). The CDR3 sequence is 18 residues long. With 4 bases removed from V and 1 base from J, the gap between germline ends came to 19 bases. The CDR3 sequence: CASSSGTGAGVTNEKLFF. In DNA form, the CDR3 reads TGTGCCAGCAGCTCGGGCACGGGGGCGGGGGTAACTAATGAAAAACTGTTTTTT.

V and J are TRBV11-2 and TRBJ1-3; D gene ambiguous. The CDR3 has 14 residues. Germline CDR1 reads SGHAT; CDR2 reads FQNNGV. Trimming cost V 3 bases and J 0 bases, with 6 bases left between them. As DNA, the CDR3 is TGTGCCAGCAGCTTCGTAGACTCTGGAAACACCATATATTTT. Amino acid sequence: CASSFVDSGNTIYF.

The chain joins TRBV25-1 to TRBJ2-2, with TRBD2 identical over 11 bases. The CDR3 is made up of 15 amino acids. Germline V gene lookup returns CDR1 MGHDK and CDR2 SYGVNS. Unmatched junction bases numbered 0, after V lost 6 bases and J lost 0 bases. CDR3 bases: TGTGCCAGCAGGACTAGCGGGACGAACACCGGGGAGCTGTTTTTT. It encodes CASRTSGTNTGELFF.

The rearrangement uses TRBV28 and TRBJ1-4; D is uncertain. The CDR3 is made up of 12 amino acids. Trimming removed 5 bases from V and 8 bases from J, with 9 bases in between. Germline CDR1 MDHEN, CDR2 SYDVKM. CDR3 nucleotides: TGTGCCAGCAGTCGCGCCCGGGAAAAACTGTTTTTT. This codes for CASSRAREKLFF.

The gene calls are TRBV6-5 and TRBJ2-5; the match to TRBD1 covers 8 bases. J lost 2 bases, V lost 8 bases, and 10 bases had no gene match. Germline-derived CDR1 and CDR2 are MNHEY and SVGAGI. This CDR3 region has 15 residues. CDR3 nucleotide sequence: TGTGCCAGCGCTCGGACAGGGAATGGGCAAGAGACCCAGTACTTC. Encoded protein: CASARTGNGQETQYF.

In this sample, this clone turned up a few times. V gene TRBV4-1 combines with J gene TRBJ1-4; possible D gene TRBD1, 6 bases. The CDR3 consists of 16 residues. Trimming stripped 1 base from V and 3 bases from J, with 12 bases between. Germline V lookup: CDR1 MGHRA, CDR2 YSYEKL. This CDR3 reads CASSQVTGTANEKLFF. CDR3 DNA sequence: TGCGCCAGCAGCCAAGTAACAGGGACGGCTAATGAAAAACTGTTTTTT.

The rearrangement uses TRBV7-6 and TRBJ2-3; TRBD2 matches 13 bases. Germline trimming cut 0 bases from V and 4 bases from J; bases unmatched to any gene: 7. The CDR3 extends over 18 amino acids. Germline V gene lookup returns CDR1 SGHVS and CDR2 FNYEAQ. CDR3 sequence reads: CASSLAQGLAGAADTQYF. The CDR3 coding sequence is TGTGCCAGCAGCTTAGCGCAAGGACTAGCGGGAGCCGCAGATACGCAGTATTTT.

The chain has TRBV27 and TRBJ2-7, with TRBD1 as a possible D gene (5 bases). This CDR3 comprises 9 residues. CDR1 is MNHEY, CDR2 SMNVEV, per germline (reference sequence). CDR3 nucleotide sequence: TGTTCAGGGTCCTACGAGCAGTACTTC. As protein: CSGSYEQYF.

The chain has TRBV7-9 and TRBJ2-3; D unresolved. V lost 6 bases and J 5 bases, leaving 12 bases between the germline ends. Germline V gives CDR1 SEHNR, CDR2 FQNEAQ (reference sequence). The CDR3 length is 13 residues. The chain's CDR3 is CASSSLGKDTQYF. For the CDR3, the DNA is TGTGCCAGCAGTTCCCTAGGAAAAGATACGCAGTATTTT.

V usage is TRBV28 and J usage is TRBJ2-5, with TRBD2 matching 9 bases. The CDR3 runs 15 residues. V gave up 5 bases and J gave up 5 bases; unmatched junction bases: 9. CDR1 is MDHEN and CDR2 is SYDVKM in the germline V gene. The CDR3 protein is CASSPPGAGGETQYF. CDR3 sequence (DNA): TGTGCCAGCAGTCCCCCGGGCGCGGGAGGGGAGACCCAGTACTTC.

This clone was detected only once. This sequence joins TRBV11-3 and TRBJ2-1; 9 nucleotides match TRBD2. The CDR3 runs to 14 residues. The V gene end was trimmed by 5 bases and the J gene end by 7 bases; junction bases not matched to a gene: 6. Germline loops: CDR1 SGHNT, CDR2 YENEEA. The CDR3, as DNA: TGTGCCAGCAGCGGGGGCGGGAGGGAGAATGAGCAGTTCTTC. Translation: CASSGGGRENEQFF.

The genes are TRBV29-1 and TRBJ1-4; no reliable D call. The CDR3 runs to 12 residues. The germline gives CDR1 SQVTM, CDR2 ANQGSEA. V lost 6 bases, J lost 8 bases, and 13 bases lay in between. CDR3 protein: CSVSGDREKLFF. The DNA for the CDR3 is TGCAGCGTCTCCGGGGATCGGGAAAAACTGTTTTTT.